Listed below are T cell receptor beta chains from one sample, sequenced in a study of spatial heterogeneity in lung cancer. TCRdb independently ran MiXCR on the 5' RACE reads; one entry per CDR3 protein. The table shows about 29,000 distinct CDR3 sequences, with more than 5.5% occurring only once. Source: lung tumor tissue, taken at surgery. The receptors were sampled from a male donor with early-stage non-small cell lung cancer. CDR3s include the opening cysteine and the closing phenylalanine or tryptophan. The D gene is left open where the match is weak. Not all rows give a size; the values are once, few, many and, for expanded clones, a class.

>15|TRBJ2-3|TRBV24-1|TRBD2|many
TGTGCCACCAGTGACCCTGGACTAGCCGCAGATACGCAGTATTTT
CATSDPGLAADTQYF
>16|TRBJ1-5|TRBV7-2|TRBD1|many
TGTGCCAGCAGCCACGCAGACAGGGGGAGCAATCAGCCCCAGCATTTT
CASSHADRGSNQPQHF
>12|TRBJ2-1|TRBV4-3|TRBD1|few
TGCGCCAGCAGCAAGAACAGGGGGGAGCAGTTCTTC
CASSKNRGEQFF
>14|TRBJ2-1|TRBV6-2/TRBV6-3|NA|many
TGTGCCAGCAGCTCTTATGGCTCCTACAATGAGCAGTTCTTC
CASSSYGSYNEQFF
>13|TRBJ1-1|TRBV6-2/TRBV6-3|NA|many
TGTGCCAGCAGGATAACAGGTGGGACTGAAGCTTTCTTT
CASRITGGTEAFF
>14|TRBJ2-3|TRBV5-6|TRBD2|few
TGTGCCAGCAGGCCCGGGGGGGAGGCAGATACGCAGTATTTT
CASRPGGEADTQYF
>15|TRBJ2-1|TRBV12-3/TRBV12-4|TRBD2|many
TGTGCCAGCAGTTCCCTCGAATTAGCGGGGTATGAGCAGTTCTTC
CASSSLELAGYEQFF
>15|TRBJ1-1|TRBV29-1|NA|many
TGCAGCGTTGAAGACGGGTTGTACATGAACACTGAAGCTTTCTTT
CSVEDGLYMNTEAFF
>13|TRBJ2-5|TRBV5-1|TRBD1|many
TGCGCCAGCAGCCAGGGACAGGAAGAGACCCAGTACTTC
CASSQGQEETQYF
>15|TRBJ1-1|TRBV6-5|NA|NA
TGTGCCAGCAGTTACGATACAACGGGGGCTACTGAAGCTTTCTTT
CASSYDTTGATEAFF
>14|TRBJ2-5|TRBV24-1|TRBD2|many
TGTGCCACCAGTGACTCCCGACTAGCGTGGGCCCAGTACTTC
CATSDSRLAWAQYF
>14|TRBJ2-3|TRBV7-6|TRBD2|few
TGTGCCAGCAGCTCCGGGGGGACCACAGATACGCAGTATTTT
CASSSGGTTDTQYF
>14|TRBJ2-5|TRBV7-2|NA|many
TGTGCCAGCAGCCCCCCGTCGCTCAGAGAGACCCAGTACTTC
CASSPPSLRETQYF
>15|TRBJ2-7|TRBV11-2|TRBD2|few
TGTGCCAGCAGCTTCGATTCTGCGGGGGGGCGAGAGCAGTACTTC
CASSFDSAGGREQYF
>13|TRBJ2-2|TRBV12-3/TRBV12-4|NA|medium-sized
TGTGCCAGCAGTTTTCGGGCAGCCGGGGAGCTGTTTTTT
CASSFRAAGELFF
>14|TRBJ1-1|TRBV5-1|TRBD1|NA
TGCGCCAGCAGCCCGACAGGGAAGGGCACTGAAGCTTTCTTT
CASSPTGKGTEAFF
>15|TRBJ2-5|TRBV3-1|TRBD1|NA
TGTGCCAGCAGCCGCCTGGACAGGGGTCCAGAGACCCAGTACTTC
CASSRLDRGPETQYF
>15|TRBJ2-7|TRBV29-1|TRBD1|many
TGCAGCGTTGGAGGAGGGGACAGGAACTCCTACGAGCAGTACTTC
CSVGGGDRNSYEQYF
>15|TRBJ2-1|TRBV12-3/TRBV12-4|NA|many
TGTGCCAGCAGTTTAAGGCAGGGGATATACAATGAGCAGTTCTTC
CASSLRQGIYNEQFF
>14|TRBJ2-5|TRBV28|NA|NA
TGTGCCAGCAGTCGAATTGGGATCCAAGAGACCCAGTACTTC
CASSRIGIQETQYF
>15|TRBJ1-1|TRBV15|TRBD1|many
TGTGCCACCAGCAGAGATACAGGGGCGAACACTGAAGCTTTCTTT
CATSRDTGANTEAFF
>13|TRBJ2-3|TRBV14|NA|medium-sized
TGTGCCAGCAGCCGGACTTACGCAGATACGCAGTATTTT
CASSRTYADTQYF
>17|TRBJ2-1|TRBV6-2/TRBV6-3|TRBD2|NA
TGTGCCAGCAGTTTCCTTACCAGACTAGCGGGGAACAATGAGCAGTTGTTC
CASSFLTRLAGNNEQLF
>14|TRBJ2-7|TRBV11-2|NA|many
TGTGCCAGCAGCTTAGTGGGATCCACCTACGAGCAGTACTTC
CASSLVGSTYEQYF
>13|TRBJ1-2|TRBV11-2|NA|many
TGTGCCAGCAGCTTTGATTTGGACCATGGCTACACCTTC
CASSFDLDHGYTF
>13|TRBJ2-3|TRBV3-1|NA|medium-sized
TGTGCCAGCAGCCCAACGGGGCCGAGGCCGCAGTATTTT
CASSPTGPRPQYF
>15|TRBJ1-1|TRBV5-1|NA|NA
TGCGCCAGCAGCTACACATGGACAGTAGAAAATGAAGCTTTCTTT
CASSYTWTVENEAFF
>13|TRBJ1-5|TRBV7-2|NA|many
TGTGCCAGCAGTCGAGGTCTGAGTCAGCCCCAGCATTTT
CASSRGLSQPQHF
>13|TRBJ1-5|TRBV12-3/TRBV12-4|NA|NA
TGTGCCAGCAGTTTAGCGCAGGATCAGCCCCAGCATTTT
CASSLAQDQPQHF
>16|TRBJ2-2|TRBV11-2|NA|NA
TGTGCCAGCAGCTTAAGGGCAGGAGGGAACACCGGGGAGCTGTTTTTT
CASSLRAGGNTGELFF
>13|TRBJ2-5|TRBV11-2|TRBD2|few
TGTGCCAGCAGACGACTAGCATCGGAGACCCAGTACTTC
CASRRLASETQYF
>16|TRBJ1-5|TRBV7-8|TRBD1|few
TGTGCCAGCAGTTCCGGACAGGGGGCTCTCAATCAGCCCCAGCATTTT
CASSSGQGALNQPQHF
>13|TRBJ2-3|TRBV27|TRBD1|few
TGTGCCACCAGACGGACAGGGGGAGATACGCAGTATTTT
CATRRTGGDTQYF
>16|TRBJ2-5|TRBV5-1|TRBD2|many
TGCGCCAGCAGGCGGACTAGCGGGGGGAGGGCAGAGACCCAGTACTTC
CASRRTSGGRAETQYF
>14|TRBJ1-2|TRBV28|NA|NA
TGTGCCAGCAGTTCGGGAGGACAGAGCTATGGCTACACCTTC
CASSSGGQSYGYTF
>15|TRBJ2-7|TRBV5-1|NA|many
TGCGCCAGCAGTTCGGATGGGAGGACCGAGTTAGAGCAGTACTTC
CASSSDGRTELEQYF
>13|TRBJ1-2|TRBV20-1|NA|NA
TGCAGTGCTAGCCTTCAGGGCCCATATGGCTACACCTTC
CSASLQGPYGYTF
>16|TRBJ2-5|TRBV10-3|TRBD1|many
TGTGCCATCAGTGCGAATAGGACAGGGCCCTTGAAGACCCAGTACTTC
CAISANRTGPLKTQYF
>13|TRBJ2-1|TRBV18|NA|NA
TGTGCCAGCTCAGCCCAGGGTTACAATGAGCAGTTCTTC
CASSAQGYNEQFF
>12|TRBJ1-1|TRBV3-1|NA|NA
TGTGCCAGCAGTCTAGGGGCTTCTGAAGCTTTCTTT
CASSLGASEAFF
>16|TRBJ2-7|TRBV27|TRBD1|many
TGTGCCAGCAGTTTATTGGGGACAGGGATGACCTACGAGCAGTACTTC
CASSLLGTGMTYEQYF
>13|TRBJ2-2|TRBV28|NA|many
TGTGCCAGCATGACAGTGAACACCGGGGAGCTGTTTTTT
CASMTVNTGELFF
>13|TRBJ2-2|TRBV29-1|TRBD2|many
TGCAGCGTTACTAGCGGGAGGGCGGGGGAGCTGTTTTTT
CSVTSGRAGELFF
>13|TRBJ1-1|TRBV12-3/TRBV12-4|TRBD1|many
TGTGCCAGCAGTACCGGACAGGGGGCTGAAGCTTTCTTT
CASSTGQGAEAFF
>13|TRBJ1-1|TRBV2|NA|many
TGTGCCAGCACAAAGGGGCTGAACACTGAAGCTTTCTTT
CASTKGLNTEAFF
>13|TRBJ1-1|TRBV20-1|NA|many
TGCAGTGCTAGCCCGGGACGGGGCACTGAAGCTTTCTTT
CSASPGRGTEAFF
>10|TRBJ2-4|TRBV20-1|NA|many
TGCAGTGCTACGGGGTACATTCAGTACTTC
CSATGYIQYF
>14|TRBJ1-4|TRBV4-3|NA|NA
TGCGCCAGCAGCCAAGGGCAGATTAATGAAAAACTGTTTTTT
CASSQGQINEKLFF
>13|TRBJ2-7|TRBV6-2/TRBV6-3|NA|many
TGTGCCAGCAGGATAGCGGTCCGATACGAGCAGTACTTC
CASRIAVRYEQYF
>16|TRBJ2-2|TRBV6-5|TRBD1|few
TGTGCCAGCAGGCCGCCGGGACAGGGGAACACCGGGGAGCTGTTTTTT
CASRPPGQGNTGELFF
>12|TRBJ2-7|TRBV28|NA|many
TGTGCCAGCCGACGAGGCTCCTACGAGCAGTACTTC
CASRRGSYEQYF
>16|TRBJ2-7|TRBV11-1|NA|few
TGTGCCAGCAGTTTCACTACCGGGACGAAAGCCTACGAGCAGTACTTC
CASSFTTGTKAYEQYF
>16|TRBJ1-5|TRBV4-2|TRBD1|many
TGTGCCAGCAGCCGAGAACAGGGGGATAGCAATCAGCCCCAGCATTTT
CASSREQGDSNQPQHF
>11|TRBJ1-2|TRBV20-1|NA|many
TGCAGTGCCCCAGAGGACTATGGCTACACCTTC
CSAPEDYGYTF
>15|TRBJ2-7|TRBV25-1|NA|many
TGTGCCAGCAGTGAAAGTGACGCGGACGGCTACGAGCAGTACTTC
CASSESDADGYEQYF